This record covers a single T cell receptor beta chain. After isolation, RNA underwent reverse transcription to generate cDNA as the sequencing template. Repertoires were generated with immunoSEQ multiplex PCR, while TCRdb's copy carries only in-frame clones and drops some. The data show 90,000 to 100,000 clones, nearly 45% seen once. The data belong to a study of CD8+ T cells in alopecia areata. Study overall: Oral tofacitinib (5 to 10 mg twice daily) was administered to treated patients.

CDR3 length equals 13 residues. J was trimmed by 9 bases and V by 6 bases; bases with no gene match: 10. Germline CDR1 and CDR2: GTSNPN and SVGIG (reference sequence). The authors sorted CD4+ and CD8+ T cells from PBMCs. The V call is TRBV30, the J call TRBJ1-5; 8 nucleotides agree with TRBD1. The source is a human donor with alopecia areata. Source material: CD4+ T cells sorted from blood. The CDR3 spells CACGDRPSLPQHF. In DNA, the CDR3 is TGTGCCTGTGGGGACAGGCCCTCGTTGCCCCAGCATTTT.